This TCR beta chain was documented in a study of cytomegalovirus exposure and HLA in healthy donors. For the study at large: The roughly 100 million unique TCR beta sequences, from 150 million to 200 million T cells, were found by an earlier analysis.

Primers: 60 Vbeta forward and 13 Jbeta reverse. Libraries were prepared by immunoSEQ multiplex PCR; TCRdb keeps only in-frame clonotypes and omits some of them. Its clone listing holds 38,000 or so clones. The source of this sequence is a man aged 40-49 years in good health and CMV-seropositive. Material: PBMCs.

The CDR3 reads CASSPGGVNMNTEAFF. The CDR3 DNA follows: TGTGCCAGCAGTCCTGGCGGGGTTAATATGAACACTGAAGCTTTCTTT. The chain couples TRBV5-4 to TRBJ1-1; D uncertain. The CDR3 consists of 16 residues. Germline CDR1 SGHNT, CDR2 YYREEE (reference sequence). Trimming stripped 5 bases from V and 0 bases from J, with 17 bases between.